This TCR beta chain is from a study of T and B cells in COVID-19 patients (TCRdb year 2020). Notes on the research overall: In this study, adaptive immunity was profiled in COVID-19 patients who either had active infection or had recovered, using TRB and IGH repertoire sequencing of peripheral blood. A recovered cohort included more than 15 patients who provided 20 to 25 samples, and most of these patients had mild to moderate COVID-19 treated on an outpatient basis. A median age of roughly 35 years was recorded in the recovered cohort versus about 70 years in the active-infection cohort. Critical illness requiring mechanical ventilation or ECMO was present in about 65% of the 20 patients in the active-infection cohort. In the active-infection cohort, 18 of 20 patients had comorbidities linked to unfavorable COVID-19 outcome. Over 7.5 million TCR sequences were analysed from a TCR and BCR sequence repository that comprised 37 patients and roughly 74 time points. A couple of patients were included in both the recovered and active cohorts because samples were available from active disease and after recovery. An age-matched reference group of roughly 39 healthy donors negative for COVID-19 antibodies was used as the comparison for repertoire analyses. As many as 9 follow-up blood samples were collected from each patient, and in some individuals these samples spanned different disease stages.

Sequencing was carried out with an Illumina MiSeq. Multiplex PCR with BIOMED2 TRB-A/B primer pools was used to amplify the TRB rearrangements. Illumina-compatible adapters and 7-nucleotide sample barcodes were added to the amplicons in two consecutive PCRs. Phusion HS II polymerase was used for all library PCRs. Amplicons were purified from gel with the NucleoSpin Gel and PCR Clean-up kit, quantified on Qubit, and pooled at approximately 4.1 nM. Amplicon pool quality was checked on an Agilent 2100 Bioanalyzer before Illumina next-generation sequencing. Per the source publication's procedure: Annotation of TRB rearrangements was performed with MiXCR 3.0.8 using the default MiXCR reference library. Non-productive reads and sequences with fewer than 2 reads were removed, and each unique CDR3 nucleotide sequence was counted as one clone. Clonality, diversity, richness and V-J gene usage were calculated in R 3.5.1. TCR clustering by CDR3 similarity used GLIPH2, with generation probabilities calculated by OLGA. Only GLIPH2 clusters containing at least four unique TCR clonotypes present in at least three individuals were kept. Using fastp trimming at Q25 and MiXCR clonotype assembly, TCRdb reanalyzed the public sequencing data and kept in-frame beta chains. Every CDR3 protein is listed once, alongside the most common genes and DNA of its rows. Here the V and J calls rest on TCRdb's processing, not on the authors' analysis. In this sample the table shows about 3,600 distinct CDR3 sequences, around 25% of which occur a single time. The biggest ten clones account for roughly a fifth of the sample.

The germline V gene yields KGHDR for CDR1 and SFDVKD for CDR2. The germline ends are 20 bases apart after V is trimmed by 4 bases and J by 8 bases. From the cysteine up to the phenylalanine, the CDR3 has a length of 16 residues. Kept here is only the CDR3 DNA, which spans 48 bases and is read in frame from base 1. TRB repertoires were amplified using roughly 240-550 ng of genomic DNA isolated from blood. This clonotype has a handful of counts. The antigen it recognizes is unknown. One base away there is no much larger clone; base qualities are not given. On the study overall, not on this receptor specifically: It was stated that prospective validation of the reported TCR clusters was required before the clusters could be put to clinical use. Specific T cell subsets (CD4+/Treg/CD8+) and sorted SARS-CoV-2-responsive or tetramer+ T cells had not yet been sequenced, and the corresponding sequencing experiments were ongoing. The size of the cohort was considered insufficient for assessing HLA contributions to COVID-19 susceptibility or severity. Strongly skewed TRBV/TRBJ gene usage was reported in patients with COVID-19. TRB repertoires were found to be highly clonal in active COVID-19, whereas diversity and richness at recovery were found to rise above healthy donor levels. A total of approximately 2,300 exclusive TCR clusters, including over 25 low-pGen clusters, were found in the recovered cohort. Few blood samples were available from mildly ill patients while symptoms were present, and early samples from severe cases were likewise scarce.

Sequenced: blood. This TCR was recovered from a human donor with active COVID-19. The rearranged segments are TRBV24-1 and TRBJ2-1; the D gene is perhaps TRBD2, on 5 matching bases. The CDR3 protein sequence reads: CATSDLDPAGNDEQFF. The bases read TGTGCCACCAGTGACCTCGACCCCGCCGGGAATGATGAGCAGTTCTTC.